Below, 31 T cell receptor beta chains from the same sample are listed, as sequenced in a study of blood T cell repertoires in COVID-19. Clones were read by immunoSEQ multiplex PCR, and TCRdb kept only the in-frame ones, dropping some. The table shows hundreds of thousands of clones, with 85% to 90% occurring only once. The sample was PBMCs or T cells enriched from blood (not recorded which). The receptors derive from a man aged 35 to 55 who had recovered from COVID-19.

This chain links TRBV28 with TRBJ2-7; 8 nucleotides align to TRBD2. This CDR3 comprises 14 residues. Germline CDR1 MDHEN, CDR2 SYDVKM. V was pared by 6 bases and J by 5 bases, with 9 bases of the junction left unmatched. The CDR3 nucleotides read TGTGCCAGCAGCCGGGGGGGGGAAATCCACGAGCAGTACTTC. It is translated as CASSRGGEIHEQYF.

The V and J genes are TRBV11-2 and TRBJ2-2; D is undetermined. Germline CDR1 reads SGHAT; CDR2 reads FQNNGV. This CDR3 region has 14 residues. V was pared by 1 base and J by 3 bases, with 6 bases between. The CDR3, as DNA: TGTGCCAGCAGCTTAGTGGCAGACACCGGGGAGCTGTTTTTT. Amino acid sequence: CASSLVADTGELFF.

The genes are TRBV19 and TRBJ1-2, with TRBD1 matching over 8 bases. The CDR3 has 17 amino acids. Trimming removed 5 bases from V and 4 bases from J; junction bases left unmatched: 15. Looked up from germline, CDR1 is LNHDA and CDR2 is SQIVND (reference sequence). CDR3 nucleotides: TGTGCCAGTAGTTCCGGACAGGGAGCTAGCAGACCCTATGGCTACACCTTC. Translation gives CASSSGQGASRPYGYTF.

This clone has at least ten counts. The chain employs TRBV2 and TRBJ2-3; tentative D call: TRBD1 (6 bases). Deletions cut 7 bases from V and 0 bases from J, with 14 bases between. CDR1 is SNHLY, CDR2 FYNNEI, per germline. The CDR3 runs 15 residues. Here the CDR3 DNA reads TGTGCCAGCAAGAAGACAGGAACTAGCACAGATACGCAGTATTTT. Amino acids: CASKKTGTSTDTQYF.

The chain has TRBV18 and TRBJ2-5; D call uncertain. CDR1 is KGHSH, CDR2 LQKENI, per germline. Trimming shortened V by 2 bases and J by 5 bases, and 6 bases separated the two germline ends. This CDR3 has 12 amino acids. DNA of the CDR3: TGTGCCAGCTCACCAGGGCAGGAGACCCAGTACTTC. Translation: CASSPGQETQYF.

The rearrangement joins TRBV5-1 to TRBJ1-4; 12 bases are a match to TRBD1. V was clipped by 2 bases and J by 7 bases; unmatched bases: 6. CDR1 and CDR2 (germline): SGHRS, YFSETQ. The CDR3 length is 16 residues. The CDR3 nucleotides are TGCGCCAGCAGCTTCGGGACAGGGGGCGGAGGTGAAAAACTGTTTTTT. The encoded protein is CASSFGTGGGGEKLFF.

CDR3 loop: CASSPGQLGNTIYF. The CDR3 region has the DNA TGTGCCAGCAGCCCGGGACAGCTTGGAAACACCATATATTTT. The chain carries TRBV5-6 and TRBJ1-3; 7 positions match TRBD1. Looked up from germline, CDR1 is SGHDT and CDR2 is YYEEEE. The CDR3 sequence is 14 residues long. Trimming at V came to 4 bases and at J to 3 bases, leaving 4 bases not matched to a gene. Combining the CDR3 with reference TRBV5-6 and TRBJ1-3 gives the whole variable domain DAGVTQSPTHLIKTRGQQVTLRCSPKSGHDTVSWYQQALGQGPQFIFQYYEEEERQRGNFPDRFSGHQFPNYSSELNVNALLLGDSALYLCASSPGQLGNTIYFGEGSWLTVV.

The gene calls are TRBV18 and TRBJ2-7; D uncertain. The germline gives CDR1 KGHSH, CDR2 LQKENI. This CDR3 is built from 14 residues. V was pared by 1 base and J by 6 bases, with 13 bases between. Here the CDR3 DNA reads TGTGCCAGCTCACCACAAACCCGGGTATCCGAGCAGTACTTC. It translates to CASSPQTRVSEQYF.

This clone was detected once. The genes are TRBV21-1 and TRBJ2-1; the table's D call, TRBD2, has no DNA check behind it. TRBV21-1 counts as a pseudogene. The CDR3 loop spans 16 amino acids. The CDR3 protein is CASSQGTSPLYNEQFF. CDR3 bases: TGTGCCAGCAGCCAAGGGACTTCCCCTCTCTACAATGAGCAGTTCTTC.

CDR3 bases: TGTGCCAGCAGCTCATCCCCTGCGGGGCAGTCATTGGGCTACACCTTC. Protein product: CASSSSPAGQSLGYTF. This rearrangement joins TRBV7-2 to TRBJ1-2, with TRBD1 as a possible D gene (5 bases). Germline CDR1 reads SGHTA; CDR2 reads FQGNSA. The V end was cut by 4 bases, the J end by 8 bases, with 23 bases between. CDR3 length equals 16 residues.

The rearrangement uses TRBV6-2 or TRBV6-3 and TRBJ2-7, with D tentatively TRBD2 (7 bases). CDR1 is MNHEY, CDR2 SVGEGT, per germline. Trimming shortened V by 5 bases and J by 4 bases, and 21 bases separated the two germline ends. This CDR3 has 16 amino acids. CDR3: CASSQGVGGQGYEQYF. Written as DNA, the CDR3 is TGTGCCAGCAGTCAAGGGGTCGGGGGGCAAGGATACGAGCAGTACTTC.

This chain joins TRBV28 and TRBJ1-6, with D perhaps matching TRBD1 (5 bases). Germline V CDR1 and CDR2: MDHEN, SYDVKM. The CDR3 length is 14 residues. V shed 6 bases and J shed 7 bases, with 13 bases lying between them. In DNA, the CDR3 is TGTGCCAGCAGCCTCAGGGTTGCGAATTCACCCCTCCACTTT. Translation: CASSLRVANSPLHF.

The chain is built from TRBV7-9 and TRBJ1-4; D ambiguous. V dropped 5 bases and J dropped 7 bases, with 8 bases sitting between them. Per the germline V gene, CDR1 is SEHNR and CDR2 is FQNEAQ (reference sequence). The length of the CDR3 is 12 residues. In DNA, the CDR3 is TGTGCCAGCAGCCTATACGGTGAAAAACTGTTTTTT. It encodes CASSLYGEKLFF.

The chain joins TRBV9 to TRBJ1-1; 11 positions agree with TRBD1. The trim removed 0 bases at V and 6 bases at J, leaving 10 bases unmatched. CDR1 is SGDLS, CDR2 YYNGEE, per germline. The CDR3 runs to 17 residues. CDR3 sequence: CASSVGGQGARIAEAFF. DNA of the CDR3: TGTGCCAGCAGCGTAGGAGGACAGGGGGCGAGGATCGCTGAAGCTTTCTTT.

The gene calls are TRBV29-1 and TRBJ1-2; 10 positions match TRBD1. Per germline, CDR1 SQVTM and CDR2 ANQGSEA. CDR3 length: 15 residues. V shed 0 bases, J shed 8 bases, and the junction held 9 bases outside the gene matches. The CDR3 here is CSVEDTGQGWHGYTF. The CDR3 DNA follows: TGCAGCGTTGAAGATACGGGACAGGGGTGGCACGGCTACACCTTC.

This clone was detected a few times. V and J are TRBV30 and TRBJ1-4; 7 bases line up with TRBD1. The junction had 6 bases not matched to a gene; V was cut back by 7 bases and J by 4 bases. Germline V gene data show CDR1 as GTSNPN and CDR2 as SVGIG (reference sequence). The CDR3 runs 13 residues. This CDR3 reads CASPGGINEKLFF. The CDR3 region has the DNA TGTGCCTCCCCAGGGGGGATTAATGAAAAACTGTTTTTT.

The genes are TRBV27 and TRBJ2-1; unclear D gene. CDR3 length equals 17 residues. Germline CDR1 and CDR2: MNHEY and SMNVEV (reference sequence). The germline V and J ends were trimmed by 5 bases and 3 bases, with 20 bases remaining between them. CDR3 in DNA: TGTGCCAGCAGTCTGGCCCCTCCTTCCCAATACTACAATGAGCAGTTCTTC. It yields the protein CASSLAPPSQYYNEQFF.

The chain is built from TRBV2 and TRBJ2-1; 7 bases match TRBD1. The J segment lost 6 bases and the V segment lost 11 bases, leaving 13 bases of the junction unmatched. This CDR3 region has 14 residues. Per germline, CDR1 SNHLY and CDR2 FYNNEI. In DNA form, the CDR3 reads TGTGCCGCGCGACCAGGGACAGCCACCAATGAGCAGTTCTTC. Protein: CAARPGTATNEQFF.

The V call is TRBV15, the J call TRBJ2-1, with D possibly matching TRBD1 (5 bases). The V gene's germline CDR1 is LNHNV and CDR2 YYDKDF (reference sequence). Trimming stripped 7 bases from V and 4 bases from J, with 11 bases between. The length of the CDR3 is 13 residues. CDR3 amino acids: CATIAQGYNEQFF. The CDR3 bases are TGTGCCACCATTGCCCAGGGATACAATGAGCAGTTCTTC.

V and J are TRBV5-1 and TRBJ1-2; D ambiguous. The V and J ends lost 0 bases and 1 base respectively, with 7 bases between them. The CDR3 contains 14 residues. Germline V gene sequence: CDR1 SGHRS, CDR2 YFSETQ. The CDR3: CASSLEPVNYGYTF. CDR3 DNA: TGCGCCAGCAGCTTGGAGCCGGTTAACTATGGCTACACCTTC.

The rearrangement uses TRBV4-1 and TRBJ2-1, with 7 bases identical to TRBD1. CDR1 and CDR2 (germline): MGHRA, YSYEKL. This CDR3 region has 15 residues. V was pared by 4 bases and J by 7 bases, with 10 bases of the junction left unmatched. CDR3 region: CASSREPGQQNEQFF. DNA of the CDR3: TGCGCCAGCAGCCGCGAGCCGGGACAGCAAAATGAGCAGTTCTTC.

This sequence joins TRBV18 and TRBJ1-1; 9 nucleotides line up with TRBD1. CDR3 length: 15 residues. After removal of 2 bases from V and 4 bases from J, the junction contained 5 bases not matched to a gene. Germline loops: CDR1 KGHSH, CDR2 LQKENI. The CDR3 is CASSPTQGAGTEAFF. For the CDR3, the DNA is TGTGCCAGCTCACCAACACAGGGGGCGGGCACTGAAGCTTTCTTT.

A remark on this clone: An end of the junction differs from the germline gene, which may be a read error. V is TRBV3-1 (or the pseudogene TRBV3-2) and J is TRBJ1-5; D gene unclear. The germline V gene encodes CDR1 LGHDT and CDR2 YNNKEL (reference sequence). This CDR3 spans 15 amino acids. The CDR3 coding sequence is TGTGCCAGCAGCCAAGGGGTAAGCGGCAACCAGCCCCAGCATTTT. This sequence encodes CASSQGVSGNQPQHF.

This chain uses TRBV19 with TRBJ2-5; TRBD2 matches at 7 bases. Germline values: CDR1 LNHDA, CDR2 SQIVND (reference sequence). The CDR3 spans 14 residues. Losses at the gene ends were 3 bases for V and 3 bases for J; bases not matched to a gene: 4. This CDR3 is CASSISSGKETQYF. Written as DNA, the CDR3 is TGTGCCAGTAGTATCTCTAGCGGAAAAGAGACCCAGTACTTC. Variable domain in full (rest from reference TRBV19 and TRBJ2-5): DGGITQSPKYLFRKEGQNVTLSCEQNLNHDAMYWYRQDPGQGLRLIYYSQIVNDFQKGDIAEGYSVSREKKESFPLTVTSAQKNPTAFYLCASSISSGKETQYFGPGTRLLVL.

The chain uses TRBV6-1 and TRBJ2-5, with D tentatively TRBD1 (5 bases). V was clipped by 2 bases and J by 5 bases, with 12 bases between them. Looked up from germline, CDR1 is MNHNS and CDR2 is SASEGT. The CDR3 runs 14 residues. The CDR3 spells CASSERTSGETQYF. CDR3 DNA: TGTGCCAGCAGTGAAAGGACAAGTGGGGAGACCCAGTACTTC.

This clone was seen once. The V gene is TRBV19, the J gene TRBJ1-3; D ambiguous. This CDR3 has 13 amino acids. The germline V gene encodes CDR1 LNHDA and CDR2 SQIVND (reference sequence). V lost 6 bases, J lost 0 bases, and 6 bases lay in between. CDR3 protein: CASRFSSGNTIYF. Here the CDR3 DNA reads TGTGCCAGTAGGTTCAGCTCTGGAAACACCATATATTTT.

This chain joins TRBV4-2 and TRBJ1-1, with 8 positions matching TRBD1. With V trimmed by 4 bases and J by 11 bases, 15 bases remained unmatched. The germline gives CDR1 LGHNA, CDR2 YNFKEQ. This CDR3 comprises 15 residues. This chain's CDR3 is CASSLLLGQGGGAFF. The CDR3 nucleotides read TGTGCCAGCAGCCTACTCCTTGGACAGGGCGGTGGGGCTTTCTTT.

The V call is TRBV24-1, the J call TRBJ2-1, with 12 bases aligning to TRBD1. Germline V lookup: CDR1 KGHDR, CDR2 SFDVKD. V was clipped by 6 bases and J by 10 bases; unmatched bases: 9. The CDR3 runs to 15 residues. This CDR3 reads CATSSRDRGQREQFF. CDR3 DNA sequence: TGTGCCACCAGTTCCCGGGACAGGGGGCAGAGGGAGCAGTTCTTC.

This clone turned up a few times. The chain employs TRBV9 and TRBJ1-6; 10 positions match TRBD1. V trimming: 0 bases; J trimming: 6 bases; junction bases outside the gene matches: 3. Per germline, CDR1 SGDLS and CDR2 YYNGEE. This CDR3 contains 16 residues. The CDR3: CASSVGGQGFNSPLHF. CDR3 nucleotide sequence: TGTGCCAGCAGCGTAGGGGGACAGGGGTTTAATTCACCCCTCCACTTT. Filled out from reference TRBV9 and TRBJ1-6, the complete variable domain reads DSGVTQTPKHLITATGQRVTLRCSPRSGDLSVYWYQQSLDQGLQFLIQYYNGEERAKGNILERFSAQQFPDLHSELNLSSLELGDSALYFCASSVGGQGFNSPLHFGNGTRLTVT.

V usage is TRBV5-1 and J usage is TRBJ1-1; tentative D call: TRBD1 (5 bases). The CDR3 loop spans 16 amino acids. CDR1 and CDR2 from the germline V gene are SGHRS and YFSETQ. V lost 3 bases and J 5 bases, leaving 20 bases between the germline ends. CDR3 coding DNA: TGCGCCAGCAGCTGGATGGCTAGTGGGGGAGGTACTGAAGCTTTCTTT. Translation gives CASSWMASGGGTEAFF.

The V call is TRBV29-1, the J call TRBJ2-3; weak D call: TRBD1 (5 bases). The germline V and J ends were trimmed by 3 bases and 1 base, with 8 bases remaining between them. Germline V CDR1 and CDR2: SQVTM, ANQGSEA. The CDR3 is made up of 13 amino acids. The CDR3 bases are TGCAGCGTTGAGACAGTCCGCACAGATACGCAGTATTTT. Translating gives CSVETVRTDTQYF.